This TCR beta chain was identified in a study of blood T cell repertoires in COVID-19. The CDR3 sequence is 17 residues long. Germline trimming cut 4 bases from V and 4 bases from J; bases unmatched to any gene: 12. Germline assignment: CDR1 SGHDN and CDR2 FVKESK. The table came from immunoSEQ multiplex PCR; TCRdb's copy has only in-frame clones and leaves some out. The sample shows roughly 500,000 clones, roughly 90% of them seen only once. This clone was counted only a few times. The receptor was isolated from a woman in her forties who had recovered from COVID-19. V gene TRBV14 combines with J gene TRBJ2-3; 9 nucleotides align to TRBD1. Sequencing was performed on PBMCs or T cells enriched from blood (not recorded which). The CDR3 reads CASSLYAGTGKADTQYF. The CDR3 bases are TGTGCCAGCAGCCTTTACGCCGGGACAGGGAAGGCAGATACGCAGTATTTT.